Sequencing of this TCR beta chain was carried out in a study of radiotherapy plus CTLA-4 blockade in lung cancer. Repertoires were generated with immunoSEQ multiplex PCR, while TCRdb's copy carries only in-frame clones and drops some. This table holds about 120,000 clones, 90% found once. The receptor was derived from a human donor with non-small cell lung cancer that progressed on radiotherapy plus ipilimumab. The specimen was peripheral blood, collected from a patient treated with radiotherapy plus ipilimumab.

The CDR3 sequence: CASSLRIGPPYEQYF. The CDR3 nucleotides read TGTGCCAGCAGCTTGAGGATCGGACCACCCTACGAGCAGTACTTC. The chain is built from TRBV5-6 and TRBJ2-7; D gene ambiguous. Germline V gene data show CDR1 as SGHDT and CDR2 as YYEEEE. CDR3 length: 15 residues. Trimming removed 1 base at V and 2 bases at J, with 13 bases between.